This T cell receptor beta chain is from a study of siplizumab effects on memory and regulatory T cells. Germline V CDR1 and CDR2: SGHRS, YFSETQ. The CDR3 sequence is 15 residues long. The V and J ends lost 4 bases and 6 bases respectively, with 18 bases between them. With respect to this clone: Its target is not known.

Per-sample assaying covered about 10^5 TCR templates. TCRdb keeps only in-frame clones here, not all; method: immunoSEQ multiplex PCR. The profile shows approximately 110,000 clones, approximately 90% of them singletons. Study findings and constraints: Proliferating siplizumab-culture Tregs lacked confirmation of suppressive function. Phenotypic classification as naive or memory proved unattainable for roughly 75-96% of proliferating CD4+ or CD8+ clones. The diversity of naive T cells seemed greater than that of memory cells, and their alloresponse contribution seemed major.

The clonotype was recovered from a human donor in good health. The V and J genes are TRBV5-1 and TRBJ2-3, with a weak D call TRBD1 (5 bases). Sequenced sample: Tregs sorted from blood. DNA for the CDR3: TGCGCCAGCAGCATGGGGCAGGGATCTCTGGATACGCAGTATTTT. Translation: CASSMGQGSLDTQYF.